This TCR beta chain was profiled in a study of cytomegalovirus exposure and HLA in healthy donors. Of note for this clone: Its antigen is unknown.

Looked up from germline, CDR1 is SGDLS and CDR2 is YYNGEE. V lost 3 bases to trimming and J lost 7 bases, with 14 bases between them. This CDR3 is built from 14 residues. The PCR employed 60 Vbeta primers together with 13 Jbeta primers. The table came from immunoSEQ multiplex PCR; TCRdb's copy has only in-frame clones and leaves some out. This sample yields some 120,000 clones, of which about 74% are seen a single time; around 3.6% belongs to the top ten. Whole-study results and caveats: High specificity and sensitivity for cytomegalovirus status were reported for the classifier.

The sequenced sample was PBMCs. V gene TRBV9 combines with J gene TRBJ1-5; D call uncertain. The receptor was isolated from a man aged 30-40 years in good health and CMV-seronegative. The CDR3 region is CASSATATGQPQHF. In nucleotides, the CDR3 is TGTGCCAGCAGCGCAACAGCGACGGGGCAGCCCCAGCATTTT.